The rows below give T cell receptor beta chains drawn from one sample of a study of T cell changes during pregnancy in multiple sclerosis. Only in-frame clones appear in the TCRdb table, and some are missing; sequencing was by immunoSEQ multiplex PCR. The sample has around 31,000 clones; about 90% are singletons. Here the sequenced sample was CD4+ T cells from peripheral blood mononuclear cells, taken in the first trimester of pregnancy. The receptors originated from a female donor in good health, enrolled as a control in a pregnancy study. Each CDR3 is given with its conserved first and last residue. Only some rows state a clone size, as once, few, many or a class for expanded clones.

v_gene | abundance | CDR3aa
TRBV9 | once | CASSVETGVYNEQFF
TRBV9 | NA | CASSATGGYTGELFF
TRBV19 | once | CASTGETGLREKLFF
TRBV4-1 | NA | CASSQVDLGFSYNEQFF
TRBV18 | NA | CASSPPARGEAFF
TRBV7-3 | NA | CASSLSGTGDTGELFF
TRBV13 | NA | CASSLGPPGAYEQYF
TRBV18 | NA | CASSKSPEEKLFF
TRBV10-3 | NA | CAIREGGGWETQYF
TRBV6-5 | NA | CASSFSSESSYEQYF
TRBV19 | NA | CASGRDRGLGEQFF
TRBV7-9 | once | CASSGPGTVTDTQYF
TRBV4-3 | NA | CASSLQSGGYTEAFF
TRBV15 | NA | CATSRRSGVGAYGYTF
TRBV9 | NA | CASSLGSSGVGEQFF
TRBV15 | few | CATSRGRGSGNTIYF
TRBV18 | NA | CASSSQWDIGNTIYF
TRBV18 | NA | CASSLTGTGGEGSPLHF
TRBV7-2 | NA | CASSLSGLAHGTQYF
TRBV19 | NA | CASSRRQERGGAQTQYF
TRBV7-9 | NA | CASSLGGTGVYEQYF
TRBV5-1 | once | CASSPMPGLAGSSYNEQFF
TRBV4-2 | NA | CASSQVDIQDGYTF
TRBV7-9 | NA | CASSLGTQPQHF
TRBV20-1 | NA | CSARDQETQYF
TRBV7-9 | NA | CASSLPGAYEQYF
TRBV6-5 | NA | CASSYPRGGTDTQYF
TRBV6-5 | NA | CASSYSAGSSYEQYF
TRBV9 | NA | CASSVGVSGIYNEQFF
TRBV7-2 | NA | CASSLYRAGGYTF
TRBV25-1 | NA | CASSARQGLHTEAFF
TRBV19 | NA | CASTRGANYGYTF
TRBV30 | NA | CAWSGEGHEAFF
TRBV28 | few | CASSPLTGRNTEAFF
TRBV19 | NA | CASSRGGTDNEKLFF
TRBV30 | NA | CAYTQGERGQPQHF
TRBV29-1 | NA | CSVEEGAFAGGAGANVLTF
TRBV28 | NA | CASSRGGADTQYF
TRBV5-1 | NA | CASSSGQTGAIYF
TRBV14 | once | CASSQGANTEAFF
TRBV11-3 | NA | CASSLGGGEYEAFF
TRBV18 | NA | CASSPPEGQIYNEQFF
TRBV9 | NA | CASSESTGNSYNEQFF
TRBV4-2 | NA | CASSQRDRGKNTEAFF
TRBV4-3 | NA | CASSLLVPGGGGIYNEQFF
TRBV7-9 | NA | CASSRGGLANEQYF
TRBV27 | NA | CASSHPGARDQPQHF
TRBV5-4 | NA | CASSLVAGYGYTF
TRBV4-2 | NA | CASSQDQLDTEAFF
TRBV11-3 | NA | CASSLGGGRSNQPQHF
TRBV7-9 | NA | CASSLHGEKLFF
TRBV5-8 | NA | CASSLPGGVANTGELFF
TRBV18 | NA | CATSDGGLEGYTF
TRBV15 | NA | CATSRDTRIVDYTF